This entry lists 8 T cell receptor beta chains sequenced from one sample in a study of blood T cell repertoires in COVID-19. Assay used: immunoSEQ multiplex PCR; TCRdb lists only in-frame clones, some missing. The sample has over 200,000 clones, over 70% seen once. Sequenced input: peripheral blood. The receptor set was obtained from a middle-aged man with acute or convalescent COVID-19.

The genes are TRBV5-6 and TRBJ2-1; D possibly corresponds to TRBD1 (7 bases). Trimming removed 4 bases from V and 0 bases from J, with 17 bases in between. Germline loops: CDR1 SGHDT, CDR2 YYEEEE. The CDR3 totals 17 residues. The CDR3 region is CASSQGVAVSSYNEQFF. CDR3 DNA sequence: TGTGCCAGCAGCCAGGGGGTAGCGGTTAGCTCCTACAATGAGCAGTTCTTC.

The genes are TRBV18 and TRBJ1-2; 7 nucleotides match TRBD1. The CDR3 runs 13 residues. From germline, CDR1 is KGHSH and CDR2 LQKENI. V was clipped by 3 bases and J by 8 bases; unmatched bases: 6. Here the CDR3 reads CASSPGQTDGYTF. CDR3 coding DNA: TGTGCCAGCTCACCGGGACAGACGGACGGCTACACCTTC. The full variable domain, completed using reference TRBV18 and TRBJ1-2, is NAGVMQNPRHLVRRRGQEARLRCSPMKGHSHVYWYRQLPEEGLKFMVYLQKENIIDESGMPKERFSAEFPKEGPSILRIQQVVRGDSAAYFCASSPGQTDGYTFGSGTRLTVV.

The chain uses TRBV11-2 and TRBJ1-4; the D is unclear. This CDR3 has 15 amino acids. Germline V gives CDR1 SGHAT, CDR2 FQNNGV. Trimming stripped 0 bases from V and 8 bases from J, with 13 bases between. The CDR3 nucleotides read TGTGCCAGCAGCTTAGATACCGGTGGTTGGGAAAAACTGTTTTTT. Amino acid sequence: CASSLDTGGWEKLFF.

This rearrangement joins TRBV11-2 to TRBJ1-2; no clear D gene. The ends were cut back, 0 bases at V and 3 bases at J, with 8 bases in the middle. Germline lookup yields CDR1 SGHAT and CDR2 FQNNGV. There are 14 residues in the CDR3. The CDR3 DNA sequence: TGTGCCAGCAGCTTAGAGCGGGGTCACTATGGCTACACCTTC. Protein sequence: CASSLERGHYGYTF.

V usage is TRBV2 and J usage is TRBJ2-7, with a possible D match to TRBD1 (6 bases). CDR1 is SNHLY and CDR2 is FYNNEI in the germline V gene. The CDR3 length is 16 residues. The ends were cut back, 0 bases at V and 1 base at J, with 13 bases in the middle. The CDR3 spells CASSEAQGRFSYEQYF. The CDR3, as DNA: TGTGCCAGCAGTGAAGCACAGGGCAGGTTTTCCTACGAGCAGTACTTC.

The rearrangement uses TRBV29-1 and TRBJ1-2; 9 bases are shared with TRBD1. CDR1 SQVTM and CDR2 ANQGSEA come from the germline V gene. CDR3 length equals 11 residues. The junction had 5 bases not matched to a gene; V was cut back by 7 bases and J by 8 bases. For the CDR3, the DNA is TGCAGCGGCGGGACAGGGATAGGCTACACCTTC. Translation: CSGGTGIGYTF.

This chain joins TRBV5-8 and TRBJ1-2; 8 bases line up with TRBD1. The length of the CDR3 is 13 residues. V lost 5 bases and J lost 4; bases outside the gene matches: 4. Germline V CDR1 and CDR2: SGHTS, YDEGEE. The CDR3 here is CASSIQGVYGYTF. In nucleotides, the CDR3 is TGTGCCAGCAGTATACAGGGGGTCTATGGCTACACCTTC. Full variable domain (missing parts from reference TRBV5-8 and TRBJ1-2): EAGVTQSPTHLIKTRGQQATLRCSPISGHTSVYWYQQALGLGLQFLLWYDEGEERNRGNFPPRFSGRQFPNYSSELNVNALELEDSALYLCASSIQGVYGYTFGSGTRLTVV.

The V gene is TRBV7-9, the J gene TRBJ1-3; possibly TRBD1 for D (5 bases). The CDR3 is made up of 15 amino acids. Trimming stripped 0 bases from V and 4 bases from J, with 10 bases between. Germline CDR1 and CDR2: SEHNR and FQNEAQ (reference sequence). CDR3 sequence (DNA): TGTGCCAGCAGCTTAGCAGGGGCGGCAGGAAACACCATATATTTT. Amino acid sequence: CASSLAGAAGNTIYF.